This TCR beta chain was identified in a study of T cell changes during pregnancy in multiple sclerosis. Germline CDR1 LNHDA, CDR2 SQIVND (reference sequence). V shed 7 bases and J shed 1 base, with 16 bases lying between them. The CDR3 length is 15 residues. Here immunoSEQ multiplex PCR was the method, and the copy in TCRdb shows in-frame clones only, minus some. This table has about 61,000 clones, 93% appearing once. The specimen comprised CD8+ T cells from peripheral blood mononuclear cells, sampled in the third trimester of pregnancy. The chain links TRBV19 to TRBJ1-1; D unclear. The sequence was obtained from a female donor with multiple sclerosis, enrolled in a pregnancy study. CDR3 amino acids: CASKVSGLSNTEAFF. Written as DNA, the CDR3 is TGTGCCAGTAAAGTATCGGGTCTGTCGAACACTGAAGCTTTCTTT.